This record looks at one TCR beta chain sequence and its context. Its antigen is not known. This record belongs to a study of shared clonotypes between healthy human individuals. General study results and limits: Generally, naive subsets (rather than memory subsets) showed larger estimated richness.

CDR1 and CDR2 (germline): SGHAT, FQNNGV. The CDR3 spans 14 residues. Trimming stripped 6 bases from V and 2 bases from J, with 14 bases between. Replicate PCRs from sorted subsets contained approximately 190 ng DNA, which is around 29,000 T cell genomes. Data came from immunoSEQ multiplex PCR; TCRdb stores just in-frame clones and leaves some out. The sample contains a few million clones, over 85% of which appear only once. The TCR comes from a man aged 18 to 30 in good health. The sample comprised naive CD4+ T cells sorted from blood. Noted subset: CD45RA+ positively selected. The chain joins TRBV11-2 to TRBJ2-7, with D possibly matching TRBD2 (5 bases). This CDR3 is CASSSGSPPYEQYF. In nucleotides, the CDR3 is TGTGCCAGCAGTTCGGGGAGCCCCCCCTACGAGCAGTACTTC.